This TCR beta chain was observed in a study of response to subunit inactivated influenza vaccine. Whole-study results and caveats: There was a suggestion from the authors that each seasonal influenza vaccination recruits few new T cells.

TCRdb fed the RT-PCR reads into MiXCR, producing one record per CDR3 protein. The top ten clones hold 6.5% to 8.5% of a sample with around 760,000 distinct CDR3 sequences, approximately 15% of them seen once. V was pared by 3 bases and J by 4 bases, with 10 bases between. The CDR3 covers 14 residues. Germline loops: CDR1 MNHEY, CDR2 SMNVEV (reference sequence). This clonotype was seen a few times. Its target is unknown. This receptor was obtained from a man between 45 and 60 years old who received an inactivated influenza vaccine. V usage is TRBV27 and J usage is TRBJ2-1, with D perhaps TRBD2 (5 bases). Sequencing used PBMCs from blood, obtained around 15 days before vaccination. Here the CDR3 reads CASSLGSEYNEQFF. The DNA of the CDR3 is TGTGCCAGCAGTTTGGGGAGCGAATACAATGAGCAGTTCTTC.